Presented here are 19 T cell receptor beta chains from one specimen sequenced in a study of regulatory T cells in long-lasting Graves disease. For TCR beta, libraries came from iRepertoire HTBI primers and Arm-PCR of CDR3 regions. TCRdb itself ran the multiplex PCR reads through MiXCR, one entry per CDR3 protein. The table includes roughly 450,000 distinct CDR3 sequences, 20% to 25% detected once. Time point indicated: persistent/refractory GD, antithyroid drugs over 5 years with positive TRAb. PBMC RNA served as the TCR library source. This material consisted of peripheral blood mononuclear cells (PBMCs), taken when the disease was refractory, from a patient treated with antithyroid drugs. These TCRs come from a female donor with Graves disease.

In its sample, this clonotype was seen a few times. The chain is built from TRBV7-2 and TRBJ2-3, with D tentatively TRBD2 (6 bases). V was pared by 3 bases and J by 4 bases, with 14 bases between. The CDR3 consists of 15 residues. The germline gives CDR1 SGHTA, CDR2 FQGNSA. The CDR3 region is CASSFRRARADTQYF. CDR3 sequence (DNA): TGTGCCAGCAGCTTTCGGAGGGCCAGAGCAGATACGCAGTATTTT.

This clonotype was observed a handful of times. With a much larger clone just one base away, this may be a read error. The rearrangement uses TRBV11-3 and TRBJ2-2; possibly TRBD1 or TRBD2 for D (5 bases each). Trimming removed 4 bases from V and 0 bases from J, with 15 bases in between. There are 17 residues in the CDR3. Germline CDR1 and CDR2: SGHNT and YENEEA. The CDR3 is CASSSGRGPSNTGELFF. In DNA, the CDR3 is TGTGCCAGCAGCTCCGGACGGGGACCCTCGAACACCGGGGAGCTGTTTTTT.

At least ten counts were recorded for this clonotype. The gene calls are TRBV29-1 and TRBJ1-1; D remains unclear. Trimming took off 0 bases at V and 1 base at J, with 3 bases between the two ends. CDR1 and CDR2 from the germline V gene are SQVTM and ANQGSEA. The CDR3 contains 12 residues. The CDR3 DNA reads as TGCAGCGTTGAAGAAGGGAACACTGAAGCTTTCTTT. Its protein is CSVEEGNTEAFF.

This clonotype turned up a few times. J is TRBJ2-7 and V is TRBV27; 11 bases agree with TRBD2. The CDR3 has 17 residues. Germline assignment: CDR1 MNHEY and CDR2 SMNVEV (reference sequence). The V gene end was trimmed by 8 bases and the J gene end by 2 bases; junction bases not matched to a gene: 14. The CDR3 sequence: CASGIPGLADPAYEQYF. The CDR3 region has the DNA TGTGCCAGCGGGATACCGGGACTAGCGGACCCCGCCTACGAGCAGTACTTC.

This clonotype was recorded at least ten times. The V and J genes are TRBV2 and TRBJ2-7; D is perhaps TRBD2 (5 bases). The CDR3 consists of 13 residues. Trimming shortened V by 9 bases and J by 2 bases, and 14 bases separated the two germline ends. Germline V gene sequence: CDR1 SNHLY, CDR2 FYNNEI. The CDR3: CASHFPGTYEQYF. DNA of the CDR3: TGTGCCAGTCATTTCCCGGGAACCTACGAGCAGTACTTC.

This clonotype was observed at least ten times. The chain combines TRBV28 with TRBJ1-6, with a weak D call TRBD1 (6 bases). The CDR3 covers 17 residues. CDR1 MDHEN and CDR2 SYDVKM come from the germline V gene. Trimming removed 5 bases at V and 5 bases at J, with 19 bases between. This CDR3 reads CASSLRTGWPNNSPLHF. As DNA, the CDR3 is TGTGCCAGCAGTCTAAGAACAGGGTGGCCAAATAATTCACCCCTCCACTTT.

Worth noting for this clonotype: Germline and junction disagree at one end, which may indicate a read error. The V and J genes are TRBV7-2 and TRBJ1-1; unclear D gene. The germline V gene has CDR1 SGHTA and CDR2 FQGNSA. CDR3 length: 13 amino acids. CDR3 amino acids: CASSLGGRAETFF. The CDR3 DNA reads TGTGCCAGCAGCTTGGGAGGTCGAGCTGAAACTTTCTTT.

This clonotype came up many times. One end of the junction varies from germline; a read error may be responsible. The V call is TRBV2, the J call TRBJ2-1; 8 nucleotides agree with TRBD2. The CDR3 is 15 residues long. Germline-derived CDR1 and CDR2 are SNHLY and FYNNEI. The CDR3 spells CASREAGAPGNEQFF. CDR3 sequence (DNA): TGTGCCAGCAGAGAAGCGGGAGCTCCAGGAAATGAGCAGTTCTTC.

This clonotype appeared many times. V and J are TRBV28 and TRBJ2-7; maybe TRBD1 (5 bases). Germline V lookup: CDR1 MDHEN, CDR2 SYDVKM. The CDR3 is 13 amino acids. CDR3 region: CASSPRSRTYLFV. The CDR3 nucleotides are TGTGCCAGCAGTCCCCGTTCTCGGACATATCTCTTCGTA.

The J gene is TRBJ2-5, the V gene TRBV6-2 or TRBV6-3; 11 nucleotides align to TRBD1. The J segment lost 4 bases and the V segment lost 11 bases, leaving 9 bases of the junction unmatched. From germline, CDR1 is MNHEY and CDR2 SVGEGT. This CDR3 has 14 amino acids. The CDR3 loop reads CALRDRGISETQYF. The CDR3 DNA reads TGTGCCCTACGGGACAGGGGGATTTCAGAGACCCAGTACTTC.

CDR3 in amino acids: CASSYTGSGTQYF. CDR3 nucleotide sequence: TGTGCCAGCAGCTACACAGGGTCAGGGACCCAGTACTTC. The chain carries TRBV12-3 or TRBV12-4 and TRBJ2-5; D possibly corresponds to TRBD1 (6 bases). V was shortened by 6 bases and J by 7 bases, with 15 bases between the two germline ends. The CDR3 is 13 amino acids.

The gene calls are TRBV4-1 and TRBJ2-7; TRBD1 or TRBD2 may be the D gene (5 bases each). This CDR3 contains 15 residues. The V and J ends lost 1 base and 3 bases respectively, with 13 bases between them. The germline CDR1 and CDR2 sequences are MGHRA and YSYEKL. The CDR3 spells CASSQALGPHYEQYF. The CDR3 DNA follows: TGCGCCAGCAGCCAAGCTCTGGGACCCCACTACGAGCAGTACTTC.

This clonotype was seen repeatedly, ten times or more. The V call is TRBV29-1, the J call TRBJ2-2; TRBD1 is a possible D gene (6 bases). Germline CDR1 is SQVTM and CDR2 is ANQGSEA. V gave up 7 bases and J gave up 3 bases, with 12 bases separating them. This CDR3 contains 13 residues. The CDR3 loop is CSAKDRYTGELFF. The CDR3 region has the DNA TGCAGCGCCAAAGACAGGTACACCGGGGAGCTGTTTTTT.

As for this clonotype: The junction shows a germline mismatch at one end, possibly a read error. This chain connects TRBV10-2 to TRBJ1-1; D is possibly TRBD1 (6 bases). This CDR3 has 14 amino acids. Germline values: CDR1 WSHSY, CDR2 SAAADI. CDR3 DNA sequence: TGCGCCGGCAGCAATTCAGAGGGGGGGACTGAAGCTTTCTTT. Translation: CAGSNSEGGTEAFF.

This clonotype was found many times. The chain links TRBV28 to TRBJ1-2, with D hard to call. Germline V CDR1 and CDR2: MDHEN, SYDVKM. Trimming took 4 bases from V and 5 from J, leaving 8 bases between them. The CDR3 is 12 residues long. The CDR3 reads CASSSLGYGYTF. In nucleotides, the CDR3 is TGTGCCAGCAGTTCTCTAGGGTATGGCTACACCTTC.

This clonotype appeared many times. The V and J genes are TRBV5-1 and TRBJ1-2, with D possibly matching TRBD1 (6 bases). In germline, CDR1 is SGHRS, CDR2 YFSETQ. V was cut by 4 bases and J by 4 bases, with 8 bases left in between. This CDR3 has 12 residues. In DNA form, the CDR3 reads TGCGCCAGCAGCAAACAGGGCTATGGCTACACCTTC. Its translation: CASSKQGYGYTF. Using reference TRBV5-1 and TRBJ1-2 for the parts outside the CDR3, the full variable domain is KAGVTQTPRYLIKTRGQQVTLSCSPISGHRSVSWYQQTPGQGLQFLFEYFSETQRNKGNFPGRFSGRQFSNSRSEMNVSTLELGDSALYLCASSKQGYGYTFGSGTRLTVV.

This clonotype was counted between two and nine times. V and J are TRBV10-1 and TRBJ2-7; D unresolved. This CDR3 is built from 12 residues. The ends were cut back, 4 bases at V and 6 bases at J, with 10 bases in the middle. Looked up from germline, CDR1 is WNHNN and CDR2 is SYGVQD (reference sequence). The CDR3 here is CASSVSGGEQYF. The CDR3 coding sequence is TGCGCCAGCAGTGTATCGGGCGGCGAGCAGTACTTC.

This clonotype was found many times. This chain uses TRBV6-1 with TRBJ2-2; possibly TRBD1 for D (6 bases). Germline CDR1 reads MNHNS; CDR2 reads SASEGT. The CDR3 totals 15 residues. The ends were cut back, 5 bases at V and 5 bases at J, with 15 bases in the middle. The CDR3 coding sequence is TGTGCCAGCAGTCCATCCGGGACAACAACCGGGGAGCTGTTTTTT. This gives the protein CASSPSGTTTGELFF.

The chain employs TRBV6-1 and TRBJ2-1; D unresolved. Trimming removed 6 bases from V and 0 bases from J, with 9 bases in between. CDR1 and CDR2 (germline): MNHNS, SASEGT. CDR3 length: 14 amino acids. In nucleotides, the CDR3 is TGTGCCAGCAGAAATTCCGGCTCCTACAATGAGCAGTTCTTC. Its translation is CASRNSGSYNEQFF.